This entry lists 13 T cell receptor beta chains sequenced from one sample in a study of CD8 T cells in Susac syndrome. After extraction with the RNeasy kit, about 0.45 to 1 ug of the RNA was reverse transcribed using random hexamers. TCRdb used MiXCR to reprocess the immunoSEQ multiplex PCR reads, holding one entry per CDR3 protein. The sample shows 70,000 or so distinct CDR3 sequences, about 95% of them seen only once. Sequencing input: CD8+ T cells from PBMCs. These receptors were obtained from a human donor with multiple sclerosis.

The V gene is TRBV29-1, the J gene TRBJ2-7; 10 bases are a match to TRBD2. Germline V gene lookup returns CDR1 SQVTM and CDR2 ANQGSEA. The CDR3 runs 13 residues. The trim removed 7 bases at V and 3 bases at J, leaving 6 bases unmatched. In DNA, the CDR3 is TGCAGCGGCCAATTAGCGGGGGGCTACGAGCAGTACTTC. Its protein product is CSGQLAGGYEQYF.

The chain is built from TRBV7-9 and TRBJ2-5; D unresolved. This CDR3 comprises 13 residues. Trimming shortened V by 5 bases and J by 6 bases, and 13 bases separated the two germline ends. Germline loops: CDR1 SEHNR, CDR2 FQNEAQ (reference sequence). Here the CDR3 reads CASSKEPRKTQYF. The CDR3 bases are TGTGCCAGCAGCAAAGAACCTCGCAAGACCCAGTACTTC.

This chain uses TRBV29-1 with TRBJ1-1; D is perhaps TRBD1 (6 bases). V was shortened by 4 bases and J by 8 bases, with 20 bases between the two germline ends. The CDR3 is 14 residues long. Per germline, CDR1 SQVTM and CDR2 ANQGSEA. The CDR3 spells CSVVGGGGGEEAFF. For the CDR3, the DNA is TGCAGCGTTGTTGGGGGCGGCGGGGGGGAAGAAGCTTTCTTT.

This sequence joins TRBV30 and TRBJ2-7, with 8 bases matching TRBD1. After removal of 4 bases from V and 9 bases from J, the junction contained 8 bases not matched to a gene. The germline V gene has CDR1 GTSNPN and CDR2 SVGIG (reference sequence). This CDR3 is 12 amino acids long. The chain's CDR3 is CAWTWTGKVQYF. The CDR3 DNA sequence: TGTGCCTGGACCTGGACAGGGAAGGTGCAGTACTTC.

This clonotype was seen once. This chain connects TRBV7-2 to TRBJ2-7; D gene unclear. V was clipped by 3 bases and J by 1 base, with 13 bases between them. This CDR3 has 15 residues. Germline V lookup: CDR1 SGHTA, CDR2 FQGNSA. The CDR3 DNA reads TGTGCCAGCAGCTTTGGCACCGCACCATCCTACGAGCAGTACTTC. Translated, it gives CASSFGTAPSYEQYF.

The CDR3 spells CASSLSYRDRGGVRRGEQYF. CDR3 DNA: TGTGCCAGCAGTCTCTCCTACCGGGACAGGGGGGGAGTACGCCGTGGCGAGCAGTACTTC. The V call is TRBV27, the J call TRBJ2-7, with 11 bases that match TRBD1. The CDR3 contains 20 residues. CDR1 is MNHEY, CDR2 SMNVEV, per germline (reference sequence). With 5 bases clipped from V and 6 bases from J, the junction kept 24 bases outside the gene matches.

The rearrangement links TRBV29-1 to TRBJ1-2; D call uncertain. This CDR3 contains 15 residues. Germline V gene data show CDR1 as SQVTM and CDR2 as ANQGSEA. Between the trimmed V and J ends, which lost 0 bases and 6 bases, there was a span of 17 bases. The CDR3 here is CSVEDPGRLNHGYTF. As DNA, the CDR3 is TGCAGCGTTGAAGATCCGGGCCGACTTAATCATGGCTACACCTTC. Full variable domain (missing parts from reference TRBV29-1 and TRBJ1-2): SAVISQKPSRDICQRGTSLTIQCQVDSQVTMMFWYRQQPGQSLTLIATANQGSEATYESGFVIDKFPISRPNLTFSTLTVSNMSPEDSSIYLCSVEDPGRLNHGYTFGSGTRLTVV.

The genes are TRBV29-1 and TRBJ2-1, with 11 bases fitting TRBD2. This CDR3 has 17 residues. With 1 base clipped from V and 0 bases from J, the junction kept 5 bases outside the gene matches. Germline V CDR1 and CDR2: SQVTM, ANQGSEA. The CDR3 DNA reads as TGCAGCGTTGAAGTCGGACTAGCGGGCGCCTCCTACAATGAGCAGTTCTTC. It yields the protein CSVEVGLAGASYNEQFF.

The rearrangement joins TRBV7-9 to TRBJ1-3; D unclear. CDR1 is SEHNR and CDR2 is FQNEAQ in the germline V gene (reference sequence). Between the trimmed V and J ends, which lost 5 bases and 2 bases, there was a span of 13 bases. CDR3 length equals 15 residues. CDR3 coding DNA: TGTGCCAGCAGCCCCCCTGGTCAGCCTGGAAACACCATATATTTT. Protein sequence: CASSPPGQPGNTIYF.

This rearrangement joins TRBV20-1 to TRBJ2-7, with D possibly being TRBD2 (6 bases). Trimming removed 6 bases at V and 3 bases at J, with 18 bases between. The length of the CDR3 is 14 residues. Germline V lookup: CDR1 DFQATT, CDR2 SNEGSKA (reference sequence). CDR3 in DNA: TGCAGTGCCCACGGGACTCATCGTGTCTACGAGCAGTACTTC. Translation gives CSAHGTHRVYEQYF.

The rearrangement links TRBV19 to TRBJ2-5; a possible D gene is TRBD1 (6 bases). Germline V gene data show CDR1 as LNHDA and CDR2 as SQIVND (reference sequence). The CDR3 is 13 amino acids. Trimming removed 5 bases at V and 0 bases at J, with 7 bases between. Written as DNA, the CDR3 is TGTGCCAGTAGTTGGACAGACCAAGAGACCCAGTACTTC. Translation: CASSWTDQETQYF.

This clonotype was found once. The CDR3 spells CASSTDRPAAYEQYF. The DNA for the CDR3 is TGCGCCAGCAGCACGGACAGACCGGCGGCCTACGAGCAGTACTTC. The chain is built from TRBV5-1 and TRBJ2-7; the D gene is possibly TRBD1 (6 bases). Germline lookup yields CDR1 SGHRS and CDR2 YFSETQ. Trimming pared 4 bases from V and 2 bases from J, leaving 16 bases between. The length of the CDR3 is 15 residues.

The DNA for the CDR3 is TGTGCCAGCAGCCCCGACGGAAACACCATATATTTT. Its protein is CASSPDGNTIYF. J is TRBJ1-3 and V is TRBV4-2; D gene unclear. Looked up from germline, CDR1 is LGHNA and CDR2 is YNFKEQ. V was clipped by 4 bases and J by 4 bases, with 5 bases between them. The CDR3 runs 12 residues.